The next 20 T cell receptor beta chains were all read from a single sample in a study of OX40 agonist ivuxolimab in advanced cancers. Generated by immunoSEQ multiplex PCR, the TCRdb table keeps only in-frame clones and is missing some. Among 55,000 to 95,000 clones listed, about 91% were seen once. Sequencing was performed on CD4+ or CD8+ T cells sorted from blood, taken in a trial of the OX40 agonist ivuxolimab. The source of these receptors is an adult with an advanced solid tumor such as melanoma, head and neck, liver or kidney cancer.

This chain's CDR3 is CASRGTGDGAKNIQYF. CDR3 sequence (DNA): TGTGCCAGCAGGGGGACAGGGGATGGGGCCAAAAACATTCAGTACTTC. The chain recombines TRBV28 with TRBJ2-4, with 10 bases matching TRBD1. V lost 6 bases to trimming and J lost 1 base; unmatched junction nucleotides: 6. There are 16 residues in the CDR3. CDR1 and CDR2 from the germline V gene are MDHEN and SYDVKM.

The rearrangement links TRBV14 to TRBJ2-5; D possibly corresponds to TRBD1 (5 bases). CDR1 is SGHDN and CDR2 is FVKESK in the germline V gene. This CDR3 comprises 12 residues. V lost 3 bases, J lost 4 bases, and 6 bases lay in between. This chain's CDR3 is CASSQTAETQYF. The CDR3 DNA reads TGTGCCAGCAGCCAGACAGCAGAGACCCAGTACTTC.

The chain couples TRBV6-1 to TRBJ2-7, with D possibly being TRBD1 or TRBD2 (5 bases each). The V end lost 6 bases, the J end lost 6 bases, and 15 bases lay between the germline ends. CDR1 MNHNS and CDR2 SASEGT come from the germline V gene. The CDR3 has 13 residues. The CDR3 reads CASSLDVGTEQYF. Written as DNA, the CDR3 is TGTGCCAGCAGCCTGGACGTTGGGACCGAGCAGTACTTC.

CDR3 loop: CASSLLGGTSNQPQHF. In DNA form, the CDR3 reads TGTGCCAGCAGCTTACTAGGGGGCACGAGCAATCAGCCCCAGCATTTT. This chain uses TRBV7-8 with TRBJ1-5, with 7 bases identical to TRBD1. The J segment lost 1 base and the V segment lost 2 bases, leaving 5 bases of the junction unmatched. The CDR3 has 16 residues. Germline V gene lookup returns CDR1 SGHVS and CDR2 FQNEAQ.

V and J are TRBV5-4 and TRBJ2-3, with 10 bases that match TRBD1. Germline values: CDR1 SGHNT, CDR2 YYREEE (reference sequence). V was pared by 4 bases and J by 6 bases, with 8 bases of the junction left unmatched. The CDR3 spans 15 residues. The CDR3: CASSPGTGALDTQYF. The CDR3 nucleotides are TGTGCCAGCAGCCCAGGGACAGGGGCTCTGGATACGCAGTATTTT. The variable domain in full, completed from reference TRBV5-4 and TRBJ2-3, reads ETGVTQSPTHLIKTRGQQVTLRCSSQSGHNTVSWYQQALGQGPQFIFQYYREEENGRGNFPPRFSGLQFPNYSSELNVNALELDDSALYLCASSPGTGALDTQYFGPGTRLTVL.

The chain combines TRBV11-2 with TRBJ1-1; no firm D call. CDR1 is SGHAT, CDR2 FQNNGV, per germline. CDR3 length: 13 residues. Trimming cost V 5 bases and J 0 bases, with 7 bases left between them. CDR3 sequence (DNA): TGTGCCAGCAGCCAACAGATGAACACTGAAGCTTTCTTT. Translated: CASSQQMNTEAFF.

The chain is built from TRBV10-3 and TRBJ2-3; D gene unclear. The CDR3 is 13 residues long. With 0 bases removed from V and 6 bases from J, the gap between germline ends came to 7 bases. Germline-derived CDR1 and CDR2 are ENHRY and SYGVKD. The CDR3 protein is CAISESSSDTQYF. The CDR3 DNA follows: TGTGCCATCAGTGAGTCCTCTAGTGATACGCAGTATTTT.

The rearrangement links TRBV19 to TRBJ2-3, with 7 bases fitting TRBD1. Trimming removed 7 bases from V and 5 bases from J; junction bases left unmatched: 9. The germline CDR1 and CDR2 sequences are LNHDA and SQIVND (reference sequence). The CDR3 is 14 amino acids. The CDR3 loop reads CASTLTRGQDTQYF. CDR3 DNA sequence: TGTGCCAGTACCCTAACTAGGGGGCAAGATACGCAGTATTTT.

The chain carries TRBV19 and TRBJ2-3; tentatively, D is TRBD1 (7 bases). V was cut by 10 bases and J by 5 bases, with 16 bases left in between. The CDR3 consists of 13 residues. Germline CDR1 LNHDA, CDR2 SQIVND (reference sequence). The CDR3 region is CATRRGAGDTQYF. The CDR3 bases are TGTGCCACTCGCAGGGGGGCCGGAGATACGCAGTATTTT.

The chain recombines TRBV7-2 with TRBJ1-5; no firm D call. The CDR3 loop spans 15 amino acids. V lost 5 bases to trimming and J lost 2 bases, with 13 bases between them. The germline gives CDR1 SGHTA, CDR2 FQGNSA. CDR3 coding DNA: TGTGCCAGCAGCCCCCTCGCGGGTGGCAATCAGCCCCAGCATTTT. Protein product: CASSPLAGGNQPQHF.

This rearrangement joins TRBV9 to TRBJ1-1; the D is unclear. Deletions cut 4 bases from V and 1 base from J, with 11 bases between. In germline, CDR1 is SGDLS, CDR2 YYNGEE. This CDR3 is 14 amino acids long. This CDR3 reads CASSQTTGNTEAFF. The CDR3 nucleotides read TGTGCCAGCAGCCAGACTACGGGGAACACTGAAGCTTTCTTT.

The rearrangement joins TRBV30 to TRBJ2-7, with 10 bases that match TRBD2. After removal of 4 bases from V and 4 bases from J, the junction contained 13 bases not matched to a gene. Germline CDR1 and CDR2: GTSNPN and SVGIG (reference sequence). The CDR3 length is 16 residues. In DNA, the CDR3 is TGTGCCTGGACCCGCCCCGGAGCGGGGGGGCGGTACGAGCAGTACTTC. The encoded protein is CAWTRPGAGGRYEQYF.

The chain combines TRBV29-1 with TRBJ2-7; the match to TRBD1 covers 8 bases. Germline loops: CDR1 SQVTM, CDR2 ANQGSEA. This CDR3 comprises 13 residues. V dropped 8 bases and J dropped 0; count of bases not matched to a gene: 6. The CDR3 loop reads CSIRQGTSYEQYF. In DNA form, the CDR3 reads TGCAGCATCCGACAGGGGACCTCCTACGAGCAGTACTTC.

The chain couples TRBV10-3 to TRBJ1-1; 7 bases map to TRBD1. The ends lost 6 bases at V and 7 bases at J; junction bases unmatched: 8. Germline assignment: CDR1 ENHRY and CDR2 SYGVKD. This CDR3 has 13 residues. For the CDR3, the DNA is TGTGCCATCAGCGAGGGACAGCATATTGAAGCTTTCTTT. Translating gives CAISEGQHIEAFF.

The CDR3 DNA reads TGTGCCAGCAGCTTAGGTGGTAGCGGGAGCTCCTACGAGCAGTACTTC. Translating gives CASSLGGSGSSYEQYF. The chain joins TRBV11-3 to TRBJ2-7, with 9 bases lining up with TRBD2. Germline trimming cut 1 base from V and 0 bases from J; bases unmatched to any gene: 4. This CDR3 comprises 16 residues. Germline CDR1 reads SGHNT; CDR2 reads YENEEA.

Here the CDR3 reads CASSPPGHLNYGYTF. The CDR3 DNA sequence: TGTGCCAGCAGCCCGCCGGGACACTTAAACTATGGCTACACCTTC. The chain uses TRBV5-4 and TRBJ1-2; D might be TRBD1 (6 bases). Trimming pared 4 bases from V and 2 bases from J, leaving 15 bases between. This CDR3 is 15 amino acids long. Germline CDR1 and CDR2: SGHNT and YYREEE (reference sequence).

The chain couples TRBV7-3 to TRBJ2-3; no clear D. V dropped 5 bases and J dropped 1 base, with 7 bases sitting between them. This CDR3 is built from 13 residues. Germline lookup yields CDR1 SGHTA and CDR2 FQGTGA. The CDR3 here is CASSRWGTDTQYF. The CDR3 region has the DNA TGTGCCAGCAGCCGCTGGGGCACAGATACGCAGTATTTT.

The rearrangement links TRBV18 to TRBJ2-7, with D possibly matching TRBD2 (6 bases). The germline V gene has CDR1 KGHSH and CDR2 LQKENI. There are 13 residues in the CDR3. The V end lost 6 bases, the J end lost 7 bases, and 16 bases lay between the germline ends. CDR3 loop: CASSWVSGEEQYF. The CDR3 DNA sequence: TGTGCCAGCTCTTGGGTTAGCGGAGAAGAGCAGTACTTC.

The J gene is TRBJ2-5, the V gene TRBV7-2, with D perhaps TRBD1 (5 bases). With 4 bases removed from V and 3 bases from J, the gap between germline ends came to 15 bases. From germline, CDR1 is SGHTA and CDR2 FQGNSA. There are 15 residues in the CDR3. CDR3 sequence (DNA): TGTGCCAGCAGCTCGCCTGGGGCTGGGAAAGAGACCCAGTACTTC. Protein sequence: CASSSPGAGKETQYF. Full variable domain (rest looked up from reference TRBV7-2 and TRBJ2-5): GAGVSQSPSNKVTEKGKDVELRCDPISGHTALYWYRQSLGQGLEFLIYFQGNSAPDKSGLPSDRFSAERTGGSVSTLTIQRTQQEDSAVYLCASSSPGAGKETQYFGPGTRLLVL.

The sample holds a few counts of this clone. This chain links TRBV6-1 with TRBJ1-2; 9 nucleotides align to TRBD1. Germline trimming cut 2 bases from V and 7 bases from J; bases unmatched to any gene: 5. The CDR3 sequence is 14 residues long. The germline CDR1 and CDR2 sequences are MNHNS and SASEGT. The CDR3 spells CASSESTGGGGYTF. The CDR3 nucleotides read TGTGCCAGCAGTGAAAGTACAGGGGGCGGTGGCTACACCTTC.